These 14 T cell receptor beta chains share one sample of origin, sequenced in a study of T cells after yellow fever vaccination. Each CDR3 protein gets one entry after TCRdb re-called the 5' RACE reads with MiXCR. Of around 590,000 distinct CDR3 sequences listed, about 12% are singletons. Specimen: PBMCs, collected on the day of the yellow fever booster vaccination. The source is a man aged 25-40 years who received the YFV17D yellow fever vaccine.

This chain connects TRBV27 to TRBJ2-1, with D perhaps matching TRBD2 (5 bases). V lost 7 bases and J 5 bases, leaving 18 bases between the germline ends. CDR3 length: 15 residues. Germline-derived CDR1 and CDR2 are MNHEY and SMNVEV (reference sequence). The CDR3 DNA follows: TGTGCCAGCAATTCCCTCTTTAGCGCCCACAATGAGCAGTTCTTC. Translation: CASNSLFSAHNEQFF.

The chain has TRBV28 and TRBJ2-7; no definite D call. This CDR3 contains 12 residues. Looked up from germline, CDR1 is MDHEN and CDR2 is SYDVKM. Trimming pared 9 bases from V and 2 bases from J, leaving 11 bases between. CDR3 in DNA: TGTGCCAGTCAAAGGGCAACCTACGAGCAGTACTTC. The encoded protein is CASQRATYEQYF.

The chain has TRBV20-1 and TRBJ2-1; 7 bases are a match to TRBD1. The CDR3 covers 19 residues. V shed 0 bases, J shed 0 bases, and the junction held 14 bases outside the gene matches. Germline loops: CDR1 DFQATT, CDR2 SNEGSKA (reference sequence). CDR3 sequence: CSARETGTAAFSSYNEQFF. CDR3 coding DNA: TGCAGTGCTAGAGAAACCGGGACAGCTGCTTTCAGCTCCTACAATGAGCAGTTCTTC.

The J gene is TRBJ2-7, the V gene TRBV27; D might be TRBD2 (6 bases). This CDR3 has 16 residues. V was trimmed by 6 bases and J by 5 bases, leaving 23 bases between them. Germline CDR1 MNHEY, CDR2 SMNVEV (reference sequence). In DNA, the CDR3 is TGTGCCAGCAGGCAATCACTCGGGGGTATAAGGGACGAGCAGTACTTC. Encoded protein: CASRQSLGGIRDEQYF.

The rearrangement uses TRBV5-4 and TRBJ1-2; D not resolved. The CDR3 consists of 14 residues. CDR1 and CDR2 from the germline V gene are SGHNT and YYREEE (reference sequence). V was clipped by 4 bases and J by 2 bases, with 12 bases between them. CDR3 amino acids: CASSRVTGNYGYTF. The DNA for the CDR3 is TGTGCCAGCAGCAGGGTGACCGGGAACTATGGCTACACCTTC.

V usage is TRBV28 and J usage is TRBJ2-1; D not resolved. This CDR3 has 16 residues. V was shortened by 8 bases and J by 1 base, with 18 bases between the two germline ends. Germline V gene data show CDR1 as MDHEN and CDR2 as SYDVKM. This CDR3 reads CASGSYDSSSYNEQFF. The CDR3 DNA is TGTGCCAGCGGATCCTACGATAGTAGTTCCTACAATGAGCAGTTCTTC.

This clonotype appeared a few times. This chain uses TRBV18 with TRBJ1-4; D is undetermined. This CDR3 is 11 amino acids long. V was pared by 2 bases and J by 12 bases, with 7 bases between. In germline, CDR1 is KGHSH, CDR2 LQKENI. CDR3 residues: CASSPGWELFF. The CDR3 bases are TGTGCCAGCTCACCAGGGTGGGAACTGTTTTTT.

This sequence joins TRBV20-1 and TRBJ2-5, with TRBD2 identical over 10 bases. V trimming: 1 base; J trimming: 5 bases; junction bases outside the gene matches: 7. Germline lookup yields CDR1 DFQATT and CDR2 SNEGSKA (reference sequence). The CDR3 covers 15 residues. The CDR3: CSARASGRLWETQYF. DNA for the CDR3: TGCAGTGCTAGAGCTAGCGGGAGATTATGGGAGACCCAGTACTTC.

This clonotype has just one count. This chain links TRBV5-6 with TRBJ2-1; D is tentatively TRBD1 or TRBD2 (5 bases each). Germline assignment: CDR1 SGHDT and CDR2 YYEEEE. The CDR3 totals 13 residues. Trimming removed 5 bases from V and 6 bases from J, with 12 bases in between. CDR3 in amino acids: CASREGTLNEQFF. CDR3 in DNA: TGTGCCAGCAGGGAAGGGACCCTCAATGAGCAGTTCTTC.

This clonotype was picked up many times. The chain couples TRBV6-5 to TRBJ1-6; D call uncertain. V lost 2 bases, J lost 10 bases, and 6 bases lay in between. This CDR3 comprises 12 residues. In germline, CDR1 is MNHEY, CDR2 SVGAGI. CDR3 coding DNA: TGTGCCAGCAGTTACCTTTTCTCACCCCTCCACTTT. Encoded protein: CASSYLFSPLHF.

Only a few counts were recorded for this clonotype. The chain employs TRBV6-5 and TRBJ2-7; perhaps D is TRBD1 or TRBD2 (7 bases each). The CDR3 runs 15 residues. Germline V gene lookup returns CDR1 MNHEY and CDR2 SVGAGI. Trimming took 3 bases from V and 5 from J, leaving 17 bases between them. CDR3 in amino acids: CASSYIAGGVNEQYF. In nucleotides, the CDR3 is TGTGCCAGCAGTTATATTGCAGGGGGGGTCAACGAGCAGTACTTC.

This rearrangement joins TRBV9 to TRBJ1-5; D is ambiguous. The V and J ends lost 0 bases and 5 bases respectively, with 6 bases between them. The germline V gene encodes CDR1 SGDLS and CDR2 YYNGEE. CDR3 length equals 13 residues. The CDR3 sequence is CASSVGEHQPQHF. CDR3 bases: TGTGCCAGCAGCGTAGGGGAGCATCAGCCCCAGCATTTT.

This clonotype turned up a few times. CDR3 sequence (DNA): TGCAGCGTTTTGCAGGGGGAGCGGGAGACCCAGTACTTC. It codes for CSVLQGERETQYF. The V gene is TRBV29-1, the J gene TRBJ2-5; 7 bases are a match to TRBD1. This CDR3 comprises 13 residues. The V gene end was trimmed by 5 bases and the J gene end by 5 bases; junction bases not matched to a gene: 8. The germline CDR1 and CDR2 sequences are SQVTM and ANQGSEA. The full variable domain, in which reference TRBV29-1 and TRBJ2-5 provide the parts outside the CDR3, is SAVISQKPSRDICQRGTSLTIQCQVDSQVTMMFWYRQQPGQSLTLIATANQGSEATYESGFVIDKFPISRPNLTFSTLTVSNMSPEDSSIYLCSVLQGERETQYFGPGTRLLVL.

This clonotype came up a few times. The chain employs TRBV5-6 and TRBJ1-5; the match to TRBD1 covers 9 bases. Looked up from germline, CDR1 is SGHDT and CDR2 is YYEEEE. Losses at the gene ends were 3 bases for V and 6 bases for J; bases not matched to a gene: 4. The CDR3 extends over 14 amino acids. CDR3 protein: CASSSGQGRQPQHF. CDR3 nucleotides: TGTGCCAGCAGCTCGGGACAGGGACGTCAGCCCCAGCATTTT.